The 2 T cell receptor beta chains presented below share a single source sample, sequenced in a study of persistence of HIV-infected CD4 T cells. The libraries were made with immunoSEQ version 4 in survey mode. Using immunoSEQ multiplex PCR, the repertoire was profiled, and TCRdb retains in-frame clones only, with some absent. This table holds 25,000 to 35,000 clones, approximately 70% found once. These receptors have no known antigen. An overlapping HIV-1 Gag peptide pool stimulated these cells at roughly 0.97 ug/peptide/mL. Sorting selected CD4+ T cells upregulating both CD40 ligand and CD69. The sequenced sample was CD4+ T cells sorted from PBMCs after roughly 20-hour stimulation, obtained from a patient who received antiretroviral therapy. All receptors derive from an adult man with HIV who was CMV-seropositive.

This chain joins TRBV28 and TRBJ1-5; tentative D call: TRBD1 (5 bases). Germline V gene lookup returns CDR1 MDHEN and CDR2 SYDVKM. This CDR3 region has 16 residues. V was trimmed by 6 bases and J by 5 bases, leaving 20 bases between them. Here the CDR3 reads CASRPGHGGRYQPQHF. CDR3 DNA: TGTGCCAGCAGACCCGGACACGGTGGGAGGTATCAGCCCCAGCATTTT.

V usage is TRBV6-6 and J usage is TRBJ1-5; D remains unclear. Germline V lookup: CDR1 MNHNY, CDR2 SVGAGI (reference sequence). This CDR3 region has 14 residues. Trimming removed 6 bases from V and 7 bases from J, with 16 bases in between. The DNA of the CDR3 is TGTGCCAGCAGCACCGGGGAGACGGGGCAGCCCCAGCATTTT. Its translation is CASSTGETGQPQHF.